The clone carrying this TCR beta chain appeared many times. Its antigen is unidentified. The CDR3 runs to 12 residues. Germline loops: CDR1 GTSNPN, CDR2 SVGIG (reference sequence). Amplified regions were TCR beta CDR3 sequences from RNA transcripts. HTBI primers drove first-round RT-PCR of the TCR CDR3. TCRdb processed the multiplex PCR reads anew with MiXCR; each CDR3 protein has one entry. The sample includes about 200,000 distinct CDR3 sequences, about 17% of them seen just once. The source of the sample is a study of T cells in Graves' hyperthyroidism and ophthalmopathy. About the study: Initial diagnosis, before any treatment, was when peripheral blood was collected.

Study-wide points: A model of 13 V-J pairs discriminated ophthalmopathy from stable hyperthyroidism.

The chain uses TRBV30 and TRBJ2-7, with 7 nucleotides matching TRBD1. This clonotype originated in a man in his forties or fifties with Graves' hyperthyroidism. The sequencing input was blood. CDR3 sequence (DNA): TGTGCGCTGGACAGGTCGGGGTACGAGCAGTACTTC. Encoded protein: CALDRSGYEQYF.